This entry lists 31 T cell receptor beta chains sequenced from one sample in a study of OX40 agonist ivuxolimab in advanced cancers. Sequenced by immunoSEQ multiplex PCR; TCRdb stores in-frame clones only, minus some. The sample has tens of thousands of clones, about four fifths seen once. The source material was CD4+ or CD8+ T cells sorted from blood, sampled in a trial of the OX40 agonist ivuxolimab. These receptors were collected from an adult with an advanced solid tumor such as melanoma, head and neck, liver or kidney cancer.

CDR3 coding DNA: TGTGCCAGCAGCGCACTAGCGGGGGACCCAGATACGCAGTATTTT. Translation: CASSALAGDPDTQYF. The gene calls are TRBV13 and TRBJ2-3, with 11 bases fitting TRBD2. The V segment lost 5 bases and the J segment 4 bases; nucleotides outside the gene matches: 5. Germline CDR1 PRHDT, CDR2 FYEKMQ (reference sequence). The CDR3 is 15 amino acids.

This chain connects TRBV15 to TRBJ2-5; no reliable D call. With 0 bases removed from V and 7 bases from J, the gap between germline ends came to 9 bases. The CDR3 loop spans 13 amino acids. Germline CDR1 LNHNV, CDR2 YYDKDF (reference sequence). Here the CDR3 reads CATSREPSGTQYF. Written as DNA, the CDR3 is TGTGCCACCAGCAGAGAACCTTCGGGGACCCAGTACTTC.

By proportion, this clone is medium-sized. V usage is TRBV19 and J usage is TRBJ2-1; tentatively, D is TRBD2 (6 bases). CDR3 length equals 15 residues. V was pared by 1 base and J by 4 bases, with 11 bases between. Germline V CDR1 and CDR2: LNHDA, SQIVND (reference sequence). The CDR3 loop is CASSIVLGGYNEQFF. The DNA of the CDR3 is TGTGCCAGTAGTATAGTGCTAGGAGGGTACAATGAGCAGTTCTTC.

The rearrangement joins TRBV7-8 to TRBJ1-4; D is undetermined. There are 14 residues in the CDR3. Germline V gene data show CDR1 as SGHVS and CDR2 as FQNEAQ. Deletions cut 5 bases from V and 5 bases from J, with 12 bases between. Here the CDR3 reads CASSPRAGNEKLFF. The CDR3 DNA is TGTGCCAGCAGCCCTAGGGCGGGGAATGAAAAACTGTTTTTT.

V and J are TRBV5-8 and TRBJ1-1; TRBD1 might be the D (6 bases). CDR3 length equals 11 residues. Germline V gene sequence: CDR1 SGHTS, CDR2 YDEGEE. V lost 0 bases to trimming and J lost 11 bases, with 8 bases between them. The CDR3 DNA reads TGTGCCAGCAGCTTGGACAGGGACGCTTTCTTT. As protein: CASSLDRDAFF.

The genes are TRBV6-5 and TRBJ1-1; D gene ambiguous. V lost 2 bases, J lost 6 bases, and 13 bases lay in between. This CDR3 is 14 amino acids long. Per the germline V gene, CDR1 is MNHEY and CDR2 is SVGAGI. CDR3 DNA: TGTGCCAGCAGTTACCGCGGGTTTCGCGCTGAAGCTTTCTTT. Translation: CASSYRGFRAEAFF.

The sample holds a few counts of this clone. J is TRBJ1-5 and V is TRBV4-1, with D unclear. Germline V gene data show CDR1 as MGHRA and CDR2 as YSYEKL. This CDR3 is 16 amino acids long. Trimming removed 4 bases at V and 0 bases at J, with 13 bases between. CDR3 DNA: TGCGCCAGCAGCCCGGTATCCACTTATAGCAATCAGCCCCAGCATTTT. Amino acids: CASSPVSTYSNQPQHF.

The chain combines TRBV25-1 with TRBJ2-3; 11 bases map to TRBD2. CDR3 length: 16 residues. Germline CDR1 and CDR2: MGHDK and SYGVNS. Trimming cost V 1 base and J 4 bases; bases outside gene matches: 4. The CDR3 spells CASSEFSSGGADTQYF. CDR3 sequence (DNA): TGTGCCAGCAGTGAATTTAGTAGCGGGGGGGCAGATACGCAGTATTTT.

This clone occurred once. The chain recombines TRBV2 with TRBJ2-2; D gene unclear. V lost 5 bases and J lost 0, with 7 bases in between. Germline-derived CDR1 and CDR2 are SNHLY and FYNNEI. The CDR3 has 14 amino acids. Here the CDR3 reads CASSFTTNTGELFF. The DNA for the CDR3 is TGTGCCAGCAGTTTTACTACGAACACCGGGGAGCTGTTTTTT.

V and J are TRBV27 and TRBJ2-3; D tentatively fits TRBD1 or TRBD2 (5 bases each). CDR1 is MNHEY, CDR2 SMNVEV, per germline (reference sequence). CDR3 length: 15 residues. V was clipped by 6 bases and J by 13 bases, with 26 bases between them. In nucleotides, the CDR3 is TGTGCCAGCAGCTCCCTCGGGACCCGGTTTGCCCTCGAGTATTTT. Its translation is CASSSLGTRFALEYF.

This clone came up a few times. The chain has TRBV19 and TRBJ2-7; 8 bases are a match to TRBD1. This CDR3 has 14 residues. The germline V gene has CDR1 LNHDA and CDR2 SQIVND (reference sequence). With V trimmed by 7 bases and J by 3 bases, 8 bases remained unmatched. The CDR3 DNA follows: TGTGCCAGTAATGCAGGGGGCCTTAGCTACGAGCAGTACTTC. Translated: CASNAGGLSYEQYF.

The gene calls are TRBV4-1 and TRBJ2-5, with 13 bases fitting TRBD2. The CDR3 runs to 18 residues. V lost 4 bases to trimming and J lost 3 bases; unmatched junction nucleotides: 11. Germline CDR1 and CDR2: MGHRA and YSYEKL. CDR3 in DNA: TGCGCCAGCAGCCGAGCGCAGAGGACTAGCGGGAGAGAAGAGACCCAGTACTTC. This codes for CASSRAQRTSGREETQYF.

The chain employs TRBV6-5 and TRBJ1-1, with 7 nucleotides matching TRBD1. The J segment lost 3 bases and the V segment lost 6 bases, leaving 10 bases of the junction unmatched. The CDR3 has 15 amino acids. Germline lookup yields CDR1 MNHEY and CDR2 SVGAGI. The CDR3 is CASSPGTDWDTEAFF. In DNA form, the CDR3 reads TGTGCCAGCAGCCCCGGGACAGACTGGGACACTGAAGCTTTCTTT.

The rearrangement links TRBV5-6 to TRBJ2-5, with D possibly being TRBD2 (6 bases). CDR1 and CDR2 from the germline V gene are SGHDT and YYEEEE. Trimming removed 1 base at V and 1 base at J, with 23 bases between. This CDR3 region has 19 residues. CDR3 bases: TGTGCCAGCAGCTTGCCCCTCTTTATAGGAGGGATAGGCCAAGAGACCCAGTACTTC. Its translation: CASSLPLFIGGIGQETQYF.

V is TRBV4-2 and J is TRBJ2-7, with TRBD2 identical over 10 bases. The CDR3 runs 15 residues. V shed 2 bases, J shed 3 bases, and the junction held 4 bases outside the gene matches. Germline loops: CDR1 LGHNA, CDR2 YNFKEQ. DNA of the CDR3: TGTGCCAGCAGCCAACCTTTAGCGGGAGGCTACGAGCAGTACTTC. This codes for CASSQPLAGGYEQYF.

The count of this clone is one. As DNA, the CDR3 is TGTGCCAGCGCCCCTTCGCCAGGGCCCTATGGCTACACCTTC. Residues: CASAPSPGPYGYTF. The rearrangement links TRBV2 to TRBJ1-2; D might be TRBD1 (5 bases). Germline V gene data show CDR1 as SNHLY and CDR2 as FYNNEI. This CDR3 comprises 14 residues. V was pared by 8 bases and J by 4 bases, with 17 bases between.

The V gene is TRBV28, the J gene TRBJ1-3; D is uncertain. The CDR3 runs 14 residues. Germline V gives CDR1 MDHEN, CDR2 SYDVKM. The V end was cut by 2 bases, the J end by 8 bases, with 13 bases between. The CDR3 is CASSLSPESHTIYF. CDR3 coding DNA: TGTGCCAGCAGTTTAAGCCCGGAGTCTCACACCATATATTTT. Full variable domain (rest looked up from reference TRBV28 and TRBJ1-3): DVKVTQSSRYLVKRTGEKVFLECVQDMDHENMFWYRQDPGLGLRLIYFSYDVKMKEKGDIPEGYSVSREKKERFSLILESASTNQTSMYLCASSLSPESHTIYFGEGSWLTVV.

This clone was seen a single time. The rearrangement uses TRBV2 and TRBJ1-1; perhaps TRBD1 as D (5 bases). The CDR3 spans 13 residues. The germline CDR1 and CDR2 sequences are SNHLY and FYNNEI. V lost 2 bases and J lost 8, with 12 bases in between. CDR3 protein: CASSESGVWEAFF. The CDR3, as DNA: TGTGCCAGCAGTGAATCGGGGGTATGGGAAGCTTTCTTT.

This chain links TRBV13 with TRBJ2-3; D is ambiguous. V was shortened by 0 bases and J by 6 bases, with 10 bases between the two germline ends. The CDR3 is 14 amino acids. From germline, CDR1 is PRHDT and CDR2 FYEKMQ (reference sequence). CDR3 nucleotide sequence: TGTGCCAGCAGCTTAGGGGTGTTCGCGGATACGCAGTATTTT. It is translated as CASSLGVFADTQYF.

The chain has TRBV9 and TRBJ2-3; no clear D. Trimming shortened V by 0 bases and J by 2 bases, and 10 bases separated the two germline ends. Per germline, CDR1 SGDLS and CDR2 YYNGEE. The CDR3 runs to 15 residues. The CDR3 region is CASSVEGGNTDTQYF. DNA of the CDR3: TGTGCCAGCAGCGTAGAAGGTGGGAACACAGATACGCAGTATTTT. The whole variable domain, remainder taken from reference TRBV9 and TRBJ2-3, is DSGVTQTPKHLITATGQRVTLRCSPRSGDLSVYWYQQSLDQGLQFLIQYYNGEERAKGNILERFSAQQFPDLHSELNLSSLELGDSALYFCASSVEGGNTDTQYFGPGTRLTVL.

The chain uses TRBV5-4 and TRBJ2-5; TRBD1 aligns across 8 bases. The V and J ends lost 3 bases and 6 bases, in that order; junction bases with no gene match: 7. CDR1 is SGHNT, CDR2 YYREEE, per germline (reference sequence). CDR3 length: 14 amino acids. CDR3 loop: CASSSGQAVQTQYF. CDR3 coding DNA: TGTGCCAGCAGCTCGGGACAGGCCGTACAGACCCAGTACTTC.

The sample holds one count of this clone. The rearrangement links TRBV6-5 to TRBJ2-3; D remains unclear. The CDR3 has 13 residues. The germline V gene has CDR1 MNHEY and CDR2 SVGAGI. The V end lost 0 bases, the J end lost 9 bases, and 10 bases lay between the germline ends. The CDR3 reads CASSYSSSRTQYF. In DNA form, the CDR3 reads TGTGCCAGCAGTTACTCGAGCTCCCGAACGCAGTATTTT.

This clone was recorded once. The V and J genes are TRBV4-1 and TRBJ2-7, with D perhaps TRBD2 (6 bases). Trimming took 4 bases from V and 2 from J, leaving 18 bases between them. This CDR3 contains 16 residues. Germline V gene lookup returns CDR1 MGHRA and CDR2 YSYEKL. As DNA, the CDR3 is TGCGCCAGCAGCCCGTACGACGGAGGGAGGCCCTACGAGCAGTACTTC. Its protein is CASSPYDGGRPYEQYF.

J is TRBJ1-2 and V is TRBV6-1; D is unresolved. The germline CDR1 and CDR2 sequences are MNHNS and SASEGT. The V gene lost 3 bases and the J gene lost 5 bases, with 13 bases spanning the gap. This CDR3 region has 14 residues. The CDR3 DNA is TGTGCCAGCAGTGACAGAGTATCGTCGTATGGCTACACCTTC. It is translated as CASSDRVSSYGYTF.

As for this clone: Other DNA sequences within the sample encode an identical CDR3. The chain combines TRBV5-4 with TRBJ2-7; D possibly corresponds to TRBD1 (6 bases). CDR1 is SGHNT, CDR2 YYREEE, per germline (reference sequence). This CDR3 region has 12 residues. Trimming stripped 5 bases from V and 3 bases from J, with 9 bases between. CDR3 sequence reads: CASRKDSYEQYF. The CDR3 DNA is TGTGCCAGCAGAAAGGACAGCTACGAGCAGTACTTC.

The CDR3 sequence: CAWSWGLWQAFF. Here the CDR3 DNA reads TGTGCCTGGAGTTGGGGGTTATGGCAAGCTTTCTTT. The J gene is TRBJ1-1, the V gene TRBV30; a possible D gene is TRBD1 (5 bases). V was shortened by 2 bases and J by 9 bases, with 13 bases between the two germline ends. From germline, CDR1 is GTSNPN and CDR2 SVGIG (reference sequence). The CDR3 runs to 12 residues.

CDR3 sequence: CASSQDASPYGYTF. For the CDR3, the DNA is TGTGCCAGTAGTCAGGACGCAAGTCCCTATGGCTACACCTTC. The V and J genes are TRBV19 and TRBJ1-2, with D unclear. Germline V gene lookup returns CDR1 LNHDA and CDR2 SQIVND (reference sequence). This CDR3 contains 14 residues. V lost 5 bases to trimming and J lost 4 bases, with 14 bases between them.

The genes are TRBV7-9 and TRBJ1-1; 9 bases match TRBD1. The CDR3 is made up of 13 amino acids. V lost 5 bases, J lost 5 bases, and 3 bases stayed unmatched. The germline gives CDR1 SEHNR, CDR2 FQNEAQ (reference sequence). The CDR3 is CASSGTGRTEAFF. The CDR3 bases are TGTGCCAGCAGCGGGACAGGGAGAACTGAAGCTTTCTTT.

The chain has TRBV15 and TRBJ1-2, with 8 positions matching TRBD1. V lost 3 bases and J lost 4; bases outside the gene matches: 1. The CDR3 has 13 amino acids. Germline lookup yields CDR1 LNHNV and CDR2 YYDKDF (reference sequence). CDR3 sequence reads: CATSSRGPYGYTF. The CDR3 nucleotides read TGTGCCACCAGCAGCAGGGGGCCCTATGGCTACACCTTC.

This clone has a handful of counts. The CDR3 region has the DNA TGTGCCAGTAGTATAGTCTCCGAGGGGTACGAGCAGTACTTC. Translation: CASSIVSEGYEQYF. The chain has TRBV19 and TRBJ2-7; D may match TRBD1 or TRBD2 (5 bases each). V shed 1 base and J shed 4 bases, with 11 bases lying between them. The germline gives CDR1 LNHDA, CDR2 SQIVND (reference sequence). The length of the CDR3 is 14 residues.

This clone was observed a single time. The chain recombines TRBV2 with TRBJ2-3; no clear D. V gave up 1 base and J gave up 3 bases, with 5 bases separating them. There are 13 residues in the CDR3. From germline, CDR1 is SNHLY and CDR2 FYNNEI. CDR3 region: CASSEVGTDTQYF. CDR3 DNA sequence: TGTGCCAGCAGTGAAGTGGGGACAGATACGCAGTATTTT.